The 6 T cell receptor beta chains below all came from one sample that was sequenced in a study of blood T cell repertoires in COVID-19. Using immunoSEQ multiplex PCR, the repertoire was profiled, and TCRdb retains in-frame clones only, with some absent. The data contain some 70,000 clones, about 89% of them singletons. The sample comprised peripheral blood. These receptors were collected from a man in his fifties or sixties with acute or convalescent COVID-19.

The V and J genes are TRBV14 and TRBJ1-2, with 9 bases fitting TRBD1. Germline V gene sequence: CDR1 SGHDN, CDR2 FVKESK. V gave up 4 bases and J gave up 6 bases; unmatched junction bases: 3. The CDR3 is 13 residues long. CDR3 protein: CASSPRTGDGYTF. CDR3 DNA sequence: TGTGCCAGCAGCCCAAGGACAGGGGATGGCTACACCTTC.

The chain has TRBV30 and TRBJ2-3; D call uncertain. The ends were cut back, 2 bases at V and 2 bases at J, with 14 bases in the middle. The length of the CDR3 is 15 residues. Germline lookup yields CDR1 GTSNPN and CDR2 SVGIG (reference sequence). In nucleotides, the CDR3 is TGTGCCTGGAGTCCAACTTCCGTCCTCACAGATACGCAGTATTTT. Protein product: CAWSPTSVLTDTQYF.

The genes are TRBV11-3 and TRBJ2-3; D might be TRBD2 (6 bases). Per the germline V gene, CDR1 is SGHNT and CDR2 is YENEEA. V gave up 1 base and J gave up 4 bases, with 6 bases separating them. This CDR3 has 13 residues. The chain's CDR3 is CASSLVAADTQYF. The CDR3 DNA reads as TGTGCCAGCAGCTTAGTAGCGGCAGATACGCAGTATTTT.

The CDR3 protein is CASWGGRGYTF. CDR3 coding DNA: TGTGCCAGCTGGGGGGGCCGTGGCTACACCTTC. The gene calls are TRBV19 and TRBJ1-2; perhaps TRBD1 as D (6 bases). The CDR3 extends over 11 amino acids. Germline V CDR1 and CDR2: LNHDA, SQIVND (reference sequence). V was pared by 9 bases and J by 7 bases, with 12 bases between.

This rearrangement joins TRBV6-1 to TRBJ2-7; 9 positions agree with TRBD2. V trimming: 2 bases; J trimming: 6 bases; junction bases outside the gene matches: 5. Germline V gives CDR1 MNHNS, CDR2 SASEGT. The CDR3 consists of 14 residues. In nucleotides, the CDR3 is TGTGCCAGCAGTGAATGGTTAGCGGGAGCCGAGCAGTACTTC. Translating it yields CASSEWLAGAEQYF.

This chain uses TRBV6-1 with TRBJ1-5; D is ambiguous. CDR3 size: 12 residues. Germline V gives CDR1 MNHNS, CDR2 SASEGT. V dropped 3 bases and J dropped 7 bases, with 7 bases sitting between them. The CDR3 spells CASSDWRQPQHF. For the CDR3, the DNA is TGTGCCAGCAGTGATTGGCGGCAGCCCCAGCATTTT.